The 12 T cell receptor beta chains below all came from one sample that was sequenced in a study of T cell repertoires in cytomegalovirus infection. TCRdb used MiXCR to reprocess the reads, holding one entry per CDR3 protein. The repertoire holds some 400,000 distinct CDR3 sequences, with approximately 33% as singletons. The sequenced sample consisted of PBMCs. Every receptor here comes from a human donor in good health (CMV status not recorded). Some clones in this sample may be carry-over from other donors' samples.

This clonotype has a single count. Given a much more abundant clone one base away, this may be a read error. The chain uses TRBV19 and TRBJ2-5; D uncertain. The CDR3 contains 14 residues. Germline CDR1 is LNHDA and CDR2 is SQIVND (reference sequence). This CDR3 reads CGSSRTAAQETQYF. The CDR3, as DNA: TGTGGCAGTAGTAGGACGGCGGCACAAGAGACCCAGTACTTC.

This clonotype appeared once. A read error may be the cause here, since a much bigger clone is one base away. The conserved closing phenylalanine or tryptophan is absent in this CDR3, likely reflecting a read error. The chain recombines TRBV7-1 with TRBJ2-1, with 8 bases identical to TRBD2. TRBV7-1 is an open reading frame, and its role is uncertain. With V trimmed by 5 bases and J by 7 bases, 4 bases remained unmatched. This CDR3 comprises 13 residues. This chain's CDR3 is CASSATSVNEQFL. DNA of the CDR3: TGTGCCAGCAGCGCGACTAGCGTGAATGAGCAGTTCTTA.

This clonotype was counted a few times. The junction differs from germline at one of its ends, possibly a read error. V and J are TRBV20-1 and TRBJ2-1; the match to TRBD1 covers 10 bases. CDR1 DFQATT and CDR2 SNEGSKA come from the germline V gene (reference sequence). This CDR3 comprises 16 residues. The CDR3 DNA is TGCAGTGCTCGAGATAACCGGGACAGGGGAATGGATGAGCAGTTCTTC. This translates into CSARDNRDRGMDEQFF.

The chain couples TRBV4-1 to TRBJ1-5, with 7 bases aligning to TRBD1. The length of the CDR3 is 15 residues. CDR1 is MGHRA, CDR2 YSYEKL, per germline. With V trimmed by 1 base and J by 2 bases, 2 bases remained unmatched. This chain's CDR3 is CASSQGRGRNQPQHF. The CDR3 bases are TGCGCCAGCAGCCAAGGGAGGGGGCGCAATCAGCCCCAGCATTTT.

There are many counts of this clonotype. The rearrangement uses TRBV11-1 and TRBJ1-1; no clear D. The CDR3 has 16 amino acids. V was trimmed by 0 bases and J by 0 bases, leaving 11 bases between them. The V gene's germline CDR1 is SGHAT and CDR2 FQDESV (reference sequence). As DNA, the CDR3 is TGTGCCAGCAGCTTAGCGTGGAGGGATCTGAACACTGAAGCTTTCTTT. Residues: CASSLAWRDLNTEAFF. Full variable domain (missing parts from reference TRBV11-1 and TRBJ1-1): EAEVAQSPRYKITEKSQAVAFWCDPISGHATLYWYRQILGQGPELLVQFQDESVVDDSQLPKDRFSAERLKGVDSTLKIQPAELGDSAMYLCASSLAWRDLNTEAFFGQGTRLTVV.

The chain employs TRBV12-3 or TRBV12-4 and TRBJ2-5, with 8 bases matching TRBD1. The CDR3 runs 20 residues. Trimming cost V 0 bases and J 3 bases; bases outside gene matches: 18. As DNA, the CDR3 is TGTGCCAGCAGTTTAGCCCCGCCTACCCTCGACAGGGGAGTCGAAGAGACCCAGTACTTC. It codes for CASSLAPPTLDRGVEETQYF.

The chain combines TRBV28 with TRBJ2-3; 13 nucleotides match TRBD2. Germline V CDR1 and CDR2: MDHEN, SYDVKM. The CDR3 contains 18 residues. V shed 3 bases and J 0 bases; nucleotides not matched to a gene: 6. CDR3 sequence (DNA): TGTGCCAGCAGTTTGTGGACTAGCGGGGGTTCTAGCACAGATACGCAGTATTTT. This codes for CASSLWTSGGSSTDTQYF.

The CDR3 sequence: CASSSKGDEQFF. The CDR3 DNA is TGTGCCAGCAGCTCTAAAGGGGATGAGCAGTTCTTC. V gene TRBV7-2 combines with J gene TRBJ2-1, with a tentative D call TRBD1 (5 bases). Trimming took off 4 bases at V and 8 bases at J, with 9 bases between the two ends. CDR1 SGHTA and CDR2 FQGNSA come from the germline V gene. The CDR3 is made up of 12 amino acids.

The CDR3 loop is CASSQETGRNSPLHF. The CDR3, as DNA: TGTGCCAGCAGCCAAGAAACAGGACGTAATTCACCCCTCCACTTT. The chain joins TRBV14 to TRBJ1-6, with TRBD1 as a possible D gene (5 bases). This CDR3 spans 15 amino acids. Germline CDR1 and CDR2: SGHDN and FVKESK. Trimming removed 0 bases from V and 6 bases from J, with 9 bases in between.

The CDR3 reads CASSLLRQNTGELFF. The CDR3 bases are TGTGCCAGCAGTTTGCTTCGACAGAACACCGGGGAGCTGTTTTTT. This sequence joins TRBV6-2 or TRBV6-3 and TRBJ2-2; D unresolved. This CDR3 comprises 15 residues. Germline V CDR1 and CDR2: MNHEY, SVGEGT. Trimming cost V 4 bases and J 1 base, with 10 bases left between them.

This clonotype was counted ten times or more. The V call is TRBV12-3 or TRBV12-4, the J call TRBJ1-3; D gene uncertain. The CDR3 spans 13 residues. Trimming left V 3 bases short and J 0 bases short, with 3 bases between. The chain's CDR3 is CASSFFSGNTIYF. The CDR3 coding sequence is TGTGCCAGCAGTTTTTTCTCTGGAAACACCATATATTTT.

This clonotype has more than one count but fewer than ten. The chain couples TRBV12-3 or TRBV12-4 to TRBJ2-7; no definite D call. CDR3 size: 13 residues. Trimming removed 4 bases at V and 2 bases at J, with 9 bases between. The CDR3 DNA reads as TGTGCCAGCAGTTCATGGACGGCCTACGAGCAGTACTTC. Translation: CASSSWTAYEQYF.